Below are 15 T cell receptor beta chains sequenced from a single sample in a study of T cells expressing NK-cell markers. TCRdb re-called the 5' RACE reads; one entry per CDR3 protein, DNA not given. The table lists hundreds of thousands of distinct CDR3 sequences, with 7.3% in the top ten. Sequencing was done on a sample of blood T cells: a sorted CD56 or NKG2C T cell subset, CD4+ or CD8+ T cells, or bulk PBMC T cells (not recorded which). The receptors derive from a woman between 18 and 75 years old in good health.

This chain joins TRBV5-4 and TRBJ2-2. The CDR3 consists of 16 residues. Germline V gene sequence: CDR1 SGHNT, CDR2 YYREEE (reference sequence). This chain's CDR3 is CASSRGSIPNTGELFF.

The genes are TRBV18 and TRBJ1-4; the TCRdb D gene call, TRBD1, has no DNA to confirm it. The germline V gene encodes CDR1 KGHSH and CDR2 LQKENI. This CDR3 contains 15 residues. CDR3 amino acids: CASSPRQGQDEKLFF. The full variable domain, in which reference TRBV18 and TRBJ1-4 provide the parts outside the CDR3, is NAGVMQNPRHLVRRRGQEARLRCSPMKGHSHVYWYRQLPEEGLKFMVYLQKENIIDESGMPKERFSAEFPKEGPSILRIQQVVRGDSAAYFCASSPRQGQDEKLFFGSGTQLSVL.

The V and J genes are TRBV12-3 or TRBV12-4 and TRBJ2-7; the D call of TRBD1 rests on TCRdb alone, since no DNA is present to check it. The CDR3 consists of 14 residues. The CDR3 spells CASSIGQGKYEQYF.

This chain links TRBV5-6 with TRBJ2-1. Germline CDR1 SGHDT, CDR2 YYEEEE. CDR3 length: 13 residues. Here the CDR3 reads CASSLVAINEQFF.

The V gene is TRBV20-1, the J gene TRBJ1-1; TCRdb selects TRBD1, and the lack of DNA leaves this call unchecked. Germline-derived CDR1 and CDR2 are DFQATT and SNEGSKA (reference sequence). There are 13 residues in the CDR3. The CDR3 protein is CSAPGQENTEAFF.

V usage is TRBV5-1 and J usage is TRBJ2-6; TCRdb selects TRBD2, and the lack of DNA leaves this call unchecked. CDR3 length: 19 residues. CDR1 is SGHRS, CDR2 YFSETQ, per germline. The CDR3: CASSGTGTFFQSGANVLTF.

This chain's CDR3 is CSPRDGFTDTQYF. This chain links TRBV20-1 with TRBJ2-3; checking the TCRdb D call of TRBD1 is not possible without DNA. The CDR3 spans 13 residues. The V gene's germline CDR1 is DFQATT and CDR2 SNEGSKA (reference sequence).

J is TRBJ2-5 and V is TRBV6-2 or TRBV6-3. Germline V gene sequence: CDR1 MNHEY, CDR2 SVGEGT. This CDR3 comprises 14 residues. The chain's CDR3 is CASSYVSPQETQYF.

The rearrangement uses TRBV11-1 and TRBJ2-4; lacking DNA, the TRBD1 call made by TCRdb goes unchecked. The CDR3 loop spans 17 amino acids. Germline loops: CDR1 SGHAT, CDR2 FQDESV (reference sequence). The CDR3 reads CASSRSTTGIAKNIQYF.

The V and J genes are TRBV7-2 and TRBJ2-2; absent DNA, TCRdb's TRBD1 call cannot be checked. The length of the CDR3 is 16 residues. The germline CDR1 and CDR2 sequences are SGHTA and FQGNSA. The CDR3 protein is CASSPRGTPNTGELFF.

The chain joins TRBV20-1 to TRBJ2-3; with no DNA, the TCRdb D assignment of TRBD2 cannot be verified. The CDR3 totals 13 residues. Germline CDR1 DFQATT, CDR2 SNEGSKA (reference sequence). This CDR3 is CSARLRTLDTQYF.

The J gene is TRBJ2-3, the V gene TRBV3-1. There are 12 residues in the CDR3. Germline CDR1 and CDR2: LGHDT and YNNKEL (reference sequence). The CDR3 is CASSQARDTQYF.

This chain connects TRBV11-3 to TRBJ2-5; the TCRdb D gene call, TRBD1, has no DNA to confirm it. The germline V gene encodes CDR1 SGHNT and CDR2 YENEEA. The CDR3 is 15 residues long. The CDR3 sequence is CASSLRQGVKETQYF.

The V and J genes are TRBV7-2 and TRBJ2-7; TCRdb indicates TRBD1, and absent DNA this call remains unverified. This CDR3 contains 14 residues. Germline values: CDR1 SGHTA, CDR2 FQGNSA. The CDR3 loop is CASSFEQPPYEQYF. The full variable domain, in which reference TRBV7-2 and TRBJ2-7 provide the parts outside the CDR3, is GAGVSQSPSNKVTEKGKDVELRCDPISGHTALYWYRQSLGQGLEFLIYFQGNSAPDKSGLPSDRFSAERTGGSVSTLTIQRTQQEDSAVYLCASSFEQPPYEQYFGPGTRLTVT.

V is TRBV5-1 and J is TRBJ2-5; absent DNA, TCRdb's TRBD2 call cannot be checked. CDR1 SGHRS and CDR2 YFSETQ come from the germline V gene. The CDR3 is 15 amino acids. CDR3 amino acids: CASSYAGSPQETQYF. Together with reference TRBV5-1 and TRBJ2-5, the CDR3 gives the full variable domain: KAGVTQTPRYLIKTRGQQVTLSCSPISGHRSVSWYQQTPGQGLQFLFEYFSETQRNKGNFPGRFSGRQFSNSRSEMNVSTLELGDSALYLCASSYAGSPQETQYFGPGTRLLVL.